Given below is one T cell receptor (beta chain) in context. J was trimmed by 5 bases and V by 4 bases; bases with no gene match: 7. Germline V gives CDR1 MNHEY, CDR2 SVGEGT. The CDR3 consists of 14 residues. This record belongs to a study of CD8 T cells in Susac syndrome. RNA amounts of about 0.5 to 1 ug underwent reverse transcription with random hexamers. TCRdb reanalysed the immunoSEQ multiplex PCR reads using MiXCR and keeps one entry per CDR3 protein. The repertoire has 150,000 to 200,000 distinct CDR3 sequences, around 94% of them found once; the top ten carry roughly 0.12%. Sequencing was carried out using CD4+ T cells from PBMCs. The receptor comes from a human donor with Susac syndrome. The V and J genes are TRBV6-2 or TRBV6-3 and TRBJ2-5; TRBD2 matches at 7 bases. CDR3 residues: CASSSSGIEETQYF. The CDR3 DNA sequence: TGTGCCAGCAGTTCGAGCGGGATCGAGGAGACCCAGTACTTC.